The 5 T cell receptor beta chains in this list originate from one sample, sequenced in a study of T cell clonotyping in hematopoietic cell transplantation. Sequencing was performed with immunoSEQ multiplex PCR; in TCRdb, only in-frame clones are kept and a portion is missing. Here the sample spans about 41,000 clones, roughly 96% being singletons. Sequencing used peripheral blood mononuclear cells. The receptors shown here come from a man aged 25 to 40 in good health. Some clones in this sample may be carry-over from other donors' samples.

The CDR3 reads CASSESGRAYGYTF. The DNA for the CDR3 is TGTGCCAGCAGTGAATCAGGGAGGGCCTATGGCTACACCTTC. The chain recombines TRBV25-1 with TRBJ1-2; D possibly corresponds to TRBD1 (5 bases). Germline V gene sequence: CDR1 MGHDK, CDR2 SYGVNS. The CDR3 spans 14 residues. Trimming removed 1 base from V and 4 bases from J, with 10 bases in between.

The CDR3 reads CASSLWDRGQTEPEAFF. CDR3 DNA: TGTGCCAGCAGCTTATGGGACAGGGGGCAAACGGAGCCTGAAGCTTTCTTT. V gene TRBV7-6 combines with J gene TRBJ1-1, with 12 bases lining up with TRBD1. J was trimmed by 6 bases and V by 2 bases; bases with no gene match: 10. The V gene's germline CDR1 is SGHVS and CDR2 FNYEAQ. This CDR3 has 17 residues.

The chain links TRBV5-6 to TRBJ2-2; no reliable D call. Looked up from germline, CDR1 is SGHDT and CDR2 is YYEEEE. The V and J ends lost 2 bases and 1 base respectively, with 12 bases between them. The CDR3 length is 16 residues. The CDR3 DNA reads as TGTGCCAGCAGCTTTTCTAACGATCTGAACACCGGGGAGCTGTTTTTT. It yields the protein CASSFSNDLNTGELFF. The whole variable domain, filled in from reference TRBV5-6 and TRBJ2-2, reads DAGVTQSPTHLIKTRGQQVTLRCSPKSGHDTVSWYQQALGQGPQFIFQYYEEEERQRGNFPDRFSGHQFPNYSSELNVNALLLGDSALYLCASSFSNDLNTGELFFGEGSRLTVL.

The V call is TRBV6-5, the J call TRBJ2-7, with D perhaps TRBD1 (5 bases). This CDR3 contains 15 residues. Germline values: CDR1 MNHEY, CDR2 SVGAGI. The germline V and J ends were trimmed by 5 bases and 0 bases, with 14 bases remaining between them. DNA for the CDR3: TGTGCCAGCAGTAGTCTGACAGCGAGCTCCTACGAGCAGTACTTC. Translation gives CASSSLTASSYEQYF.

The genes are TRBV7-2 and TRBJ1-6; D not resolved. Looked up from germline, CDR1 is SGHTA and CDR2 is FQGNSA. V dropped 2 bases and J dropped 7 bases, with 6 bases sitting between them. The CDR3 runs to 13 residues. The CDR3 DNA reads as TGTGCCAGCAGCTTACCAAACAATTCACCCCTCCACTTT. Its translation: CASSLPNNSPLHF.